Detailed here is one TCR beta chain. At one end the junction does not follow the germline gene, possibly because of a read error. This record comes from a study of blood T cell repertoires in COVID-19. CDR3 size: 15 residues. CDR1 is SSHAT, CDR2 FNYEAQ, per germline (reference sequence). Some clones are missing from TCRdb's copy, which holds only in-frame ones; the method was immunoSEQ multiplex PCR. The sample lists 200,000 to 250,000 clones; roughly 85% were seen once. The sample consisted of peripheral blood. This sequence originates from a woman between 65 and 79 years old with COVID-19, enrolled during active disease. The J gene is TRBJ2-5, the V gene TRBV7-7, with 9 nucleotides matching TRBD1. Written as DNA, the CDR3 is TGTGCTAGCAGCTTAGTCGGGACAGGGCAAGAGACCCAGTACTTC. It encodes CASSLVGTGQETQYF.